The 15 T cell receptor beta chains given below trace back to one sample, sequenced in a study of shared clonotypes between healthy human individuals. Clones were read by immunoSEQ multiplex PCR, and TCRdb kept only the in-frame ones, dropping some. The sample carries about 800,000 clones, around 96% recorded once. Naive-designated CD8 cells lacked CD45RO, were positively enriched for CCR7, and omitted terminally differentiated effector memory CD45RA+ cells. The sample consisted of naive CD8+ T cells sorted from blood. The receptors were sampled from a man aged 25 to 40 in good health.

The CDR3 spells CATLGTGPYEQYF. The DNA of the CDR3 is TGTGCCACCCTGGGGACAGGCCCCTACGAGCAGTACTTC. J is TRBJ2-7 and V is TRBV27; 8 nucleotides match TRBD1. V dropped 10 bases and J dropped 2; count of bases not matched to a gene: 7. Per the germline V gene, CDR1 is MNHEY and CDR2 is SMNVEV (reference sequence). CDR3 length: 13 residues.

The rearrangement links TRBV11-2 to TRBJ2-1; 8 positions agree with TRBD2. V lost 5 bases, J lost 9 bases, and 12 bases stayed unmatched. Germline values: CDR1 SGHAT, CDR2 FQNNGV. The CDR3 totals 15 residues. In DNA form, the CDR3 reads TGTGCCAGCAGCCCCCTGGCGGGAGGATCGGGTGAGCAGTTCTTC. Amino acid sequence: CASSPLAGGSGEQFF.

Here the CDR3 reads CASTGPGSLYGYTF. The CDR3 coding sequence is TGTGCCAGCACCGGGCCAGGCTCTCTCTATGGCTACACCTTC. The V call is TRBV2, the J call TRBJ1-2; D gene unclear. Per germline, CDR1 SNHLY and CDR2 FYNNEI. V was shortened by 7 bases and J by 4 bases, with 16 bases between the two germline ends. The CDR3 is 14 amino acids.

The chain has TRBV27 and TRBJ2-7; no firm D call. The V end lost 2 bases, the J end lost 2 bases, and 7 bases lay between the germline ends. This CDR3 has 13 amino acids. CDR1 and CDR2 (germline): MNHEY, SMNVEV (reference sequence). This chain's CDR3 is CASSLQRAYEQYF. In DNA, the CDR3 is TGTGCCAGCAGTTTACAGAGAGCCTACGAGCAGTACTTC.

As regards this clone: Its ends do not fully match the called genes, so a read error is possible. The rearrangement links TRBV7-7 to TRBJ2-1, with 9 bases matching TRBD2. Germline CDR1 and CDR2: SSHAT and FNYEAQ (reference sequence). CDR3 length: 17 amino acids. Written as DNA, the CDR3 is TGTGCTAGCAGCTCGCGGGAGGGCCTGAGCTCCTACAATGAGCAGTTCTTC. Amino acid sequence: CASSSREGLSSYNEQFF.

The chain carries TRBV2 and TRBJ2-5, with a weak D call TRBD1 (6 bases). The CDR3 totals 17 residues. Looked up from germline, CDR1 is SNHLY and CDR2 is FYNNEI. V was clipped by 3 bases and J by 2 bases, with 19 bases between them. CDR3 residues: CASSDHQDSRVQETQYF. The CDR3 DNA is TGTGCCAGCAGTGATCATCAGGACAGCAGAGTACAAGAGACCCAGTACTTC.

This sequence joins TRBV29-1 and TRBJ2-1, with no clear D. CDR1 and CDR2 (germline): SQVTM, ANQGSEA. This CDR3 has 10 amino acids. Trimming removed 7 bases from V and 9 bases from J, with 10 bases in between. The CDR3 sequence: CSAQLFEQFF. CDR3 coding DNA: TGCAGCGCTCAACTTTTTGAGCAGTTCTTC.

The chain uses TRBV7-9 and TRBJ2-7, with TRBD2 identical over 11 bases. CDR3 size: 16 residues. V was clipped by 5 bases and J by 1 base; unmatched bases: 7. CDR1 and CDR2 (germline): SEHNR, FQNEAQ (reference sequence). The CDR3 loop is CASSITSGSLSYEQYF. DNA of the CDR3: TGTGCCAGCAGCATCACTAGCGGGAGCTTATCCTACGAGCAGTACTTC.

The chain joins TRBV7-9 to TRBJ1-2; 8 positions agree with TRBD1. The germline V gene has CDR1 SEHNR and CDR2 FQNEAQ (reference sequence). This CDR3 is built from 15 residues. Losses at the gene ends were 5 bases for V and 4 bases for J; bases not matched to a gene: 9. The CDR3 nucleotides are TGTGCCAGCAGCAAACCGGGACAGGTGGCCTATGGCTACACCTTC. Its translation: CASSKPGQVAYGYTF.

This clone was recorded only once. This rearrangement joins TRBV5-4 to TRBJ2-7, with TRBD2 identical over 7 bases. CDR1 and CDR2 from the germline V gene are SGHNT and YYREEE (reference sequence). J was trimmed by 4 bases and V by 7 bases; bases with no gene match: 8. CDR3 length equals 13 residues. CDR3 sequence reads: CASGEGLGYEQYF. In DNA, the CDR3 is TGTGCCAGCGGGGAGGGATTAGGGTACGAGCAGTACTTC.

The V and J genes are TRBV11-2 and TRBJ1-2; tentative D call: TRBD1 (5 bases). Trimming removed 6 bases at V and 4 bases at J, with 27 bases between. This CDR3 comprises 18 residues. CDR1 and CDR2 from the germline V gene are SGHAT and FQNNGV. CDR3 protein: CASSFRRTGETLFYGYTF. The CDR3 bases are TGTGCCAGCAGTTTCCGGCGAACAGGAGAAACTTTATTCTATGGCTACACCTTC.

The CDR3 spells CASSPIGLGDEQFF. The DNA for the CDR3 is TGTGCCAGCAGTCCGATCGGCTTGGGGGATGAGCAGTTCTTC. The genes are TRBV27 and TRBJ2-1; possibly TRBD1 or TRBD2 for D (5 bases each). Germline CDR1 reads MNHEY; CDR2 reads SMNVEV (reference sequence). V lost 5 bases, J lost 8 bases, and 16 bases lay in between. The CDR3 length is 14 residues.

CDR3 bases: TGTGCCAGCAGTTTATCTTTTGGTAGCACTGAAGCTTTCTTT. Residues: CASSLSFGSTEAFF. J is TRBJ1-1 and V is TRBV27; D gene ambiguous. The V and J ends lost 0 bases and 4 bases respectively, with 9 bases between them. From germline, CDR1 is MNHEY and CDR2 SMNVEV (reference sequence). This CDR3 is built from 14 residues.

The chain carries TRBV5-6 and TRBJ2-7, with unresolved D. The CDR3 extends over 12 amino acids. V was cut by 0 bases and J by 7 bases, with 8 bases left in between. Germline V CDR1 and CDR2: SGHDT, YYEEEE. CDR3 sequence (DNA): TGTGCCAGCAGCTTGGACTGGCGGGAGCAGTACTTC. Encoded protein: CASSLDWREQYF.

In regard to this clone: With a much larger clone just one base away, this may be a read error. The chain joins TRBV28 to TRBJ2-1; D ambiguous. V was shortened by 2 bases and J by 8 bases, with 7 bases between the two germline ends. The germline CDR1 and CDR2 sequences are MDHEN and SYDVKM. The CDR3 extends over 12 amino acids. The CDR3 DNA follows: TGTGCCAGCAGTTTACCTGGGGATGAGCAGTTCTTC. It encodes CASSLPGDEQFF.